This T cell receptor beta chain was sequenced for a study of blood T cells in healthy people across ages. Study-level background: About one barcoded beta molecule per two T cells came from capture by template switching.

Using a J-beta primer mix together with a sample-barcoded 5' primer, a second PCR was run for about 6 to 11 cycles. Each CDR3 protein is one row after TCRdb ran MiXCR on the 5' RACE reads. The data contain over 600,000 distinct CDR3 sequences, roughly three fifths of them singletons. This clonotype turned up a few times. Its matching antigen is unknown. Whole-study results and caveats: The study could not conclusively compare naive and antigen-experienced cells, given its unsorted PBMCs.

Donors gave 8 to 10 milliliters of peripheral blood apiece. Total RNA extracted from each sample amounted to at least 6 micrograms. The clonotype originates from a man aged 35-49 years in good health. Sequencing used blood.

Written as DNA, the CDR3 is TGTGCCAGCACCCCCGGGACTAGCGGGAGAACAGATACGCAGTATTTT. Translation gives CASTPGTSGRTDTQYF. The chain links TRBV27 to TRBJ2-3, with 14 bases lining up with TRBD2. The trim removed 7 bases at V and 3 bases at J, leaving 6 bases unmatched. Germline CDR1 and CDR2: MNHEY and SMNVEV (reference sequence). The CDR3 has 16 amino acids.